The clone carrying this T cell receptor (beta chain) was seen a few times. The antigen is not known. It was cDNA, reverse transcribed from extracted RNA, that served as the sequencing template. Sequencing used immunoSEQ multiplex PCR; TCRdb keeps in-frame clones, though not all of them. The sample lists more than 90,000 clones, around 58% occurring once. These data are taken from a study of CD8+ T cells in alopecia areata. Overall study: Those patients who were treated received oral tofacitinib, which was given at 5 to 10 mg twice daily for moderate-to-severe alopecia areata. Study outcomes and limitations: In scalp and blood during tofacitinib, many expanded lesional clones persisted. Greater clonality was observed in lesional scalp samples, especially alopecia totalis/universalis, versus normal scalp.

The germline gives CDR1 SQVTM, CDR2 ANQGSEA. The CDR3 is 16 residues long. V lost 3 bases and J 4 bases, leaving 21 bases between the germline ends. The treatment was: oral pan-JAK inhibitor, 5-10 mg twice daily. Peripheral blood samples and lesional scalp punch biopsies were obtained from alopecia areata patients. The chain combines TRBV29-1 with TRBJ1-2; TRBD1 is a possible D gene (6 bases). This specimen consisted of CD8+ T cells sorted from blood, obtained at week 4, from a patient treated with tofacitinib. The receptor was derived from a human donor with alopecia areata. The CDR3 DNA follows: TGCAGCGTTGATCGATTCAGGGGATTTGAAGGCTATGGCTACACCTTC. Translation: CSVDRFRGFEGYGYTF.